A selection of T cell receptor beta chains follows, all from one sample in a study of T cell changes during pregnancy in multiple sclerosis. The table came from immunoSEQ multiplex PCR; TCRdb's copy has only in-frame clones and leaves some out. Among approximately 50,000 clones, 90% to 95% were seen once, and the ten largest hold 0.35% to 0.5%. The sample here was CD4+ T cells from peripheral blood mononuclear cells, taken after pregnancy. These receptors were taken from a female donor with multiple sclerosis, enrolled in a pregnancy study. Each CDR3 is given with its conserved first and last residue. The D gene is left open where the match is weak. A clone size is listed for some rows: how often the clone was seen (once, few, many), or a class if it is expanded.

j_call clone_size v_call d_call cdr3_aa cdr3_nt
TRBJ2-7 . TRBV7-8 TRBD2 CASSLGTSGSPSQIREQYF TGTGCCAGCAGCTTAGGAACTAGCGGGAGCCCATCCCAGATACGCGAGCAGTACTTC
TRBJ1-2 once TRBV6-5 TRBD1 CASSRPGQAYGYTF TGTGCCAGCAGTCGACCCGGACAGGCCTATGGCTACACCTTC
TRBJ1-1 once TRBV19 TRBD1 CASSLPGQGIRNTEAFF TGTGCCAGTAGTCTACCGGGACAGGGGATTCGGAACACTGAAGCTTTCTTT
TRBJ2-3 . TRBV7-2 . CASSLESWSKTDTQYF TGTGCCAGCAGCTTGGAGAGTTGGTCTAAGACAGATACGCAGTATTTT
TRBJ2-3 . TRBV18 TRBD1 CASSPLRTGDTDTQYF TGTGCCAGCTCACCACTCCGGACAGGGGACACAGATACGCAGTATTTT
TRBJ2-3 . TRBV10-1 . CASSEGGVLADTQYF TGCGCCAGCAGTGAAGGGGGAGTGTTAGCAGATACGCAGTATTTT
TRBJ1-5 . TRBV6-5 TRBD1 CASRRDRGGQPQHF TGTGCCAGCAGGCGGGACAGGGGAGGTCAGCCCCAGCATTTT
TRBJ2-5 . TRBV7-3 TRBD2 CASSSAGLAGSEETQYF TGTGCCAGCAGCTCGGCGGGACTAGCGGGATCAGAAGAGACCCAGTACTTC
TRBJ2-2 . TRBV10-1 TRBD2 CASRNTGLGNTGELFF TGCGCCAGCAGAAATACGGGACTAGGAAACACCGGGGAGCTGTTTTTT
TRBJ2-3 . TRBV19 . CASSTQTQLTDTQYF TGTGCCAGTAGCACCCAAACGCAACTCACAGATACGCAGTATTTT
TRBJ2-5 . TRBV11-2 TRBD1 CASSPRTGGETQYF TGTGCCAGCAGCCCTAGGACAGGGGGGGAGACCCAGTACTTC
TRBJ2-5 . TRBV5-1 TRBD2 CASSIPQGGGGETQYF TGCGCCAGCAGCATTCCGCAGGGAGGCGGGGGAGAGACCCAGTACTTC
TRBJ2-7 . TRBV20-1 . CSARRGIQYF TGCAGTGCTAGAAGGGGTATCCAGTACTTC
TRBJ1-1 . TRBV11-2 TRBD1 CASSPLTGQGWSEAFF TGTGCCAGCAGCCCCCTGACAGGGCAGGGTTGGTCTGAAGCTTTCTTT
TRBJ1-2 . TRBV4-2 . CASSQTREDTYGYTF TGTGCCAGCAGCCAAACGAGGGAAGATACTTATGGCTACACCTTC